This TCR beta chain was retrieved from a study of OX40 agonist ivuxolimab in advanced cancers. Across the whole study: Patients were roughly 87% male with ages roughly 20 to 90, mean roughly 64.

The protocol was immunoSEQ multiplex PCR, while the TCRdb copy is restricted to in-frame clones and leaves out a portion. This table has just under 85,000 clones, approximately 87% appearing once. This CDR3 is 14 amino acids long. Trimming removed 0 bases at V and 3 bases at J, with 9 bases between. Germline-derived CDR1 and CDR2 are KGHSH and LQKENI. Patients had blood sampled at baseline and again on cycle 4 day 1 and cycle 7 day 1. The material sequenced was CD4+ or CD8+ T cells sorted from blood, taken in a trial of the OX40 agonist ivuxolimab. This clonotype was sampled from an adult with an advanced solid tumor such as melanoma, head and neck, liver or kidney cancer. The chain joins TRBV18 to TRBJ2-7; D might be TRBD1 (5 bases). The CDR3 protein is CASSPPSGNYEQYF. DNA of the CDR3: TGTGCCAGCTCACCACCGTCAGGGAACTACGAGCAGTACTTC.